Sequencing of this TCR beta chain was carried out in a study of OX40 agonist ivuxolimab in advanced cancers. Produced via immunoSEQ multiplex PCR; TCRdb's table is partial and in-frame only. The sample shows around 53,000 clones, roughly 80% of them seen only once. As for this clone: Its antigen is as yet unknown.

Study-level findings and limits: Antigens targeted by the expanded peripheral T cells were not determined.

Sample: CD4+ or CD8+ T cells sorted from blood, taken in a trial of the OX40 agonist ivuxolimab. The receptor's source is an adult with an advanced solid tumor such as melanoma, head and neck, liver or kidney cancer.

CDR3 sequence (DNA): TGTGCCAGTAGTACCAAAGGGCAGGTCACAGATACGCAGTATTTT. Its protein product is CASSTKGQVTDTQYF. The chain has TRBV19 and TRBJ2-3; D remains ambiguous. CDR1 is LNHDA, CDR2 SQIVND, per germline (reference sequence). The germline V and J ends were trimmed by 4 bases and 2 bases, with 13 bases remaining between them. The CDR3 has 15 amino acids.